This T cell receptor beta chain appears in the sequencing data of a study of blood T cell repertoires in COVID-19. Across the whole study: Researchers got acute and convalescent COVID-19 samples from the United States, Italy and Spain. The cDNA or gDNA used as material had been derived from T cells, B-cell-depleted T cells, or PBMCs.

Under the authors' procedure: Counts of nucleated cells, estimated from reference gene primer amplification, were obtained. Clones were sequenced by immunoSEQ multiplex PCR, and TCRdb holds only the in-frame ones, with some missing. D and trimming were read from the DNA, whereas the V and J calls and clone size are those reported in that table. The data hold about 170,000 clones, with around 81% observed a single time. The origin of this receptor is a man aged 65-85 years with active or convalescent COVID-19. Sequenced material: peripheral blood.

The CDR3 nucleotides are TGTGCCAGCAGTTTTTATATGAGGGACAGCCCCGACTATGGCTACACCTTC. Its protein product is CASSFYMRDSPDYGYTF. This chain uses TRBV27 with TRBJ1-2; 7 nucleotides agree with TRBD1. V lost 3 bases and J lost 3; bases outside the gene matches: 13. Germline V gene data show CDR1 as MNHEY and CDR2 as SMNVEV (reference sequence). This CDR3 is built from 17 residues.